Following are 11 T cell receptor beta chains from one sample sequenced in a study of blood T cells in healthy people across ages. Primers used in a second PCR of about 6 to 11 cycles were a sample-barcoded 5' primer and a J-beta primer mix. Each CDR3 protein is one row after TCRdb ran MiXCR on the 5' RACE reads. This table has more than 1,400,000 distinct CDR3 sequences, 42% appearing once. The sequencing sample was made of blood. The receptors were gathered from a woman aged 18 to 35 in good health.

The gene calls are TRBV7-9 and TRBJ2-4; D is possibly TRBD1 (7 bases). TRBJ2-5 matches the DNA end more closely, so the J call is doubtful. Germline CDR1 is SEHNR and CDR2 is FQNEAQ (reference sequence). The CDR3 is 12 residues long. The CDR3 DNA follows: TGTGCCCAGGGGGGTCCGGTGGAGACCCAGTACTTC. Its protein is CAQGGPVETQYF.

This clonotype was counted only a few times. The DNA for the CDR3 is TGTGCCAGCCCAACCCGGGGAGGGACCCTAGCCAAAAACATTCAGTACTTC. Residues: CASPTRGGTLAKNIQYF. This rearrangement joins TRBV6-4 to TRBJ2-4, with 7 bases that match TRBD2. This CDR3 spans 17 amino acids. CDR1 MRHNA and CDR2 SNTAGT come from the germline V gene. V dropped 8 bases and J dropped 0; count of bases not matched to a gene: 13.

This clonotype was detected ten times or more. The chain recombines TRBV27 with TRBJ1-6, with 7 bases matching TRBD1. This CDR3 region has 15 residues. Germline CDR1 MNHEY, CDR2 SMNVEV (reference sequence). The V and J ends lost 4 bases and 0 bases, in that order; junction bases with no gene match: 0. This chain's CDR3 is CASSSGGSYNSPLHF. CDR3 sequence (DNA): TGTGCCAGCAGTTCAGGGGGCTCCTATAATTCACCCCTCCACTTT.

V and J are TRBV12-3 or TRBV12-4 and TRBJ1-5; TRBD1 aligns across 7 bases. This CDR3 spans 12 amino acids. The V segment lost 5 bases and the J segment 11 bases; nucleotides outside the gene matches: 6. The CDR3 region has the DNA TGTGCCAGCAGTCACATAGACAGGGCCCAGCATTTT. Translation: CASSHIDRAQHF.

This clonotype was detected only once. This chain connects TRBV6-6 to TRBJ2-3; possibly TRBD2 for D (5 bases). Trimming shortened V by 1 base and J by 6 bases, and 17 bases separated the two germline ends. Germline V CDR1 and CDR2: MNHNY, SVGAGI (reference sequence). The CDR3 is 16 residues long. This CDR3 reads CASSYWAGPGWDTQYF. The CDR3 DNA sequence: TGTGCCAGCAGTTACTGGGCGGGCCCTGGTTGGGATACGCAGTATTTT.

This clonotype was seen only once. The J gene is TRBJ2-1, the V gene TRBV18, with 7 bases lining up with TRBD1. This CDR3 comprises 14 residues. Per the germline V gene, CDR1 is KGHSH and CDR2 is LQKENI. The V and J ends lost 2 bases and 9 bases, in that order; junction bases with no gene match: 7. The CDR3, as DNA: TGTGCCAGCTCACCAAGACAGGGCATGGGTGAGCAGTTCTTC. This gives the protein CASSPRQGMGEQFF.

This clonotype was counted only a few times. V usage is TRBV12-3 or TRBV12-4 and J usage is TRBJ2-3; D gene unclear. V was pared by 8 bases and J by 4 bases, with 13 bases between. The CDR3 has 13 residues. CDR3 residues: CASGDVRPDTQYF. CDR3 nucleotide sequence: TGTGCCAGCGGCGACGTCAGGCCAGATACGCAGTATTTT.

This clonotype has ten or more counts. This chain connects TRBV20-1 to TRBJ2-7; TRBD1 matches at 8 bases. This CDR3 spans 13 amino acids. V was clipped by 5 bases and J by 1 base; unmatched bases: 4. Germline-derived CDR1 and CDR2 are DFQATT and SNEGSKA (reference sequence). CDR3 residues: CSAPGTGSYEQYF. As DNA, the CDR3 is TGCAGTGCTCCAGGGACAGGATCCTACGAGCAGTACTTC.

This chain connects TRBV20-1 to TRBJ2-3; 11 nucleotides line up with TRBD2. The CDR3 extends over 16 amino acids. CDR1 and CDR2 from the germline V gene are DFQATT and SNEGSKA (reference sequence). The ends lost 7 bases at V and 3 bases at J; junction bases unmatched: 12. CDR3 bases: TGCAGTGTCAGGGCCGATAGCGGGGGGGCAACAGATACGCAGTATTTT. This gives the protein CSVRADSGGATDTQYF.

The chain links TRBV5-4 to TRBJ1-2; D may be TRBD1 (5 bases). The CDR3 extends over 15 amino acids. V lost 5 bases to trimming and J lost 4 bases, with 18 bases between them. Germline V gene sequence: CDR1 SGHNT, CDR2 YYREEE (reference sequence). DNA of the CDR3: TGTGCCAGCAGAGATAGGGACGGAGCTTTCTATGGCTACACCTTC. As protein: CASRDRDGAFYGYTF.

The CDR3 bases are TGTGCCAGCAGCTTGGTGACTAGCGAAGTGAAGTTCTTC. Its translation: CASSLVTSEVKFF. This sequence joins TRBV7-2 and TRBJ2-1, with 8 bases identical to TRBD2. Per germline, CDR1 SGHTA and CDR2 FQGNSA. The CDR3 extends over 13 amino acids. V lost 3 bases to trimming and J lost 14 bases; unmatched junction nucleotides: 9.